The 29 T cell receptor beta chains below come from one sample, sequenced in a study of beta chain features in type 1 diabetes. Expressed TCRB transcripts were sequenced because the entire RNA isolate underwent reverse transcription. The repertoire was sequenced with immunoSEQ multiplex PCR; TCRdb's copy has only in-frame clones and lacks some. The profile shows 250,000 to 350,000 clones, 12% to 15% of them singletons. Material: central memory CD4+ T cells from blood. The receptor set was obtained from a man between 25 and 39 years old in good health.

V is TRBV27 and J is TRBJ1-2; 7 nucleotides agree with TRBD1. From germline, CDR1 is MNHEY and CDR2 SMNVEV (reference sequence). The V gene end was trimmed by 5 bases and the J gene end by 4 bases; junction bases not matched to a gene: 4. The CDR3 has 13 amino acids. The CDR3 reads CASSASGGYGYTF. CDR3 nucleotides: TGTGCCAGCAGTGCCTCAGGGGGCTATGGCTACACCTTC.

This clone was seen a few times. The genes are TRBV10-3 and TRBJ2-3; no definite D call. Per the germline V gene, CDR1 is ENHRY and CDR2 is SYGVKD. V was pared by 6 bases and J by 0 bases, with 4 bases between. CDR3 length: 12 amino acids. CDR3 sequence reads: CAIRGSTDTQYF. CDR3 nucleotide sequence: TGTGCCATCAGGGGAAGCACAGATACGCAGTATTTT.

The sample holds a few counts of this clone. V usage is TRBV29-1 and J usage is TRBJ2-5; D perhaps matches TRBD2 (6 bases). Trimming removed 4 bases at V and 8 bases at J, with 23 bases between. Germline CDR1 and CDR2: SQVTM and ANQGSEA. The CDR3 length is 15 residues. The CDR3 spells CSVVGYPGPGSTQYF. The CDR3 coding sequence is TGCAGCGTTGTTGGGTACCCGGGGCCCGGGAGTACCCAGTACTTC.

This clone was found a few times. The chain couples TRBV5-1 to TRBJ2-5; 14 bases are a match to TRBD2. Germline V gene lookup returns CDR1 SGHRS and CDR2 YFSETQ. The V and J ends lost 7 bases and 4 bases, in that order; junction bases with no gene match: 12. CDR3 length: 17 amino acids. The CDR3 reads CASYKGTSGSQGETQYF. The CDR3 bases are TGCGCCAGCTATAAAGGGACTAGCGGGAGTCAGGGAGAGACCCAGTACTTC.

Only a few counts were recorded for this clone. V gene TRBV27 combines with J gene TRBJ1-1, with unresolved D. Germline V gene sequence: CDR1 MNHEY, CDR2 SMNVEV (reference sequence). Trimming shortened V by 1 base and J by 1 base, and 4 bases separated the two germline ends. The CDR3 runs to 13 residues. The CDR3 region has the DNA TGTGCCAGCAGTTTATTACAGAACACTGAAGCTTTCTTT. It specifies CASSLLQNTEAFF.

V usage is TRBV18 and J usage is TRBJ2-5; D is perhaps TRBD1 (5 bases). V was trimmed by 3 bases and J by 7 bases, leaving 15 bases between them. Germline CDR1 reads KGHSH; CDR2 reads LQKENI. This CDR3 comprises 14 residues. Here the CDR3 reads CASSPRQQDPTQYF. In nucleotides, the CDR3 is TGTGCCAGCTCACCCAGACAGCAAGACCCGACCCAGTACTTC.

This rearrangement joins TRBV4-3 to TRBJ2-3; D gene unclear. This CDR3 has 15 amino acids. Trimming stripped 0 bases from V and 0 bases from J, with 7 bases between. Germline V gives CDR1 LGHNA, CDR2 YSLEER. The CDR3 sequence is CASSQDHISTDTQYF. The CDR3 bases are TGCGCCAGCAGCCAAGATCACATCAGCACAGATACGCAGTATTTT.

This clone was found a few times. The rearrangement links TRBV7-3 to TRBJ2-3; D tentatively fits TRBD1 or TRBD2 (5 bases each). Germline lookup yields CDR1 SGHTA and CDR2 FQGTGA. This CDR3 comprises 14 residues. Trimming removed 2 bases at V and 8 bases at J, with 14 bases between. The CDR3 DNA reads TGTGCCAGCAGCTTAGGGAAGGGACGCGCTACGCAGTATTTT. Its protein product is CASSLGKGRATQYF.

The rearrangement uses TRBV5-6 and TRBJ2-7; 11 nucleotides match TRBD1. The junction had 9 bases not matched to a gene; V was cut back by 4 bases and J by 3 bases. Germline CDR1 reads SGHDT; CDR2 reads YYEEEE. This CDR3 spans 16 amino acids. CDR3 nucleotide sequence: TGTGCCAGCAGCCAGAGGGACAGGGGGTTCGGCTACGAGCAGTACTTC. This gives the protein CASSQRDRGFGYEQYF.

This clone has more than one count but fewer than ten. The CDR3 loop is CASSFLGQPQHF. The CDR3 coding sequence is TGTGCCAGCAGCTTTCTAGGGCAGCCCCAGCATTTT. The chain carries TRBV7-9 and TRBJ1-5; no firm D call. The germline V gene has CDR1 SEHNR and CDR2 FQNEAQ (reference sequence). The CDR3 covers 12 residues. Trimming stripped 3 bases from V and 7 bases from J, with 7 bases between.

This chain joins TRBV6-5 and TRBJ1-5; D is perhaps TRBD1 (5 bases). Germline CDR1 and CDR2: MNHEY and SVGAGI. The CDR3 is 13 residues long. V was cut by 4 bases and J by 14 bases, with 18 bases left in between. The CDR3 here is CASSSDIGAAKHF. CDR3 DNA sequence: TGTGCCAGCAGTTCGGATATAGGGGCCGCCAAGCATTTT.

This clone was recorded a few times. The rearrangement uses TRBV6-6 and TRBJ2-1, with D unclear. Germline assignment: CDR1 MNHNY and CDR2 SVGAGI (reference sequence). This CDR3 contains 11 residues. V lost 5 bases and J 6 bases, leaving 5 bases between the germline ends. CDR3 DNA sequence: TGTGCCAGCAGTCAGATCAATGAGCAGTTCTTC. Protein product: CASSQINEQFF.

This clone showed up just a few times. V is TRBV18 and J is TRBJ1-2, with a tentative D call TRBD1 (6 bases). CDR1 and CDR2 (germline): KGHSH, LQKENI. Trimming took off 5 bases at V and 4 bases at J, with 20 bases between the two ends. This CDR3 has 16 residues. This CDR3 is CASSANTQGTIYGYTF. The DNA of the CDR3 is TGTGCCAGCTCAGCTAACACCCAGGGGACCATCTATGGCTACACCTTC.

This clone turned up a few times. The chain is built from TRBV2 and TRBJ2-7; 8 nucleotides align to TRBD2. The V gene end was trimmed by 3 bases and the J gene end by 3 bases; junction bases not matched to a gene: 10. CDR3 length: 16 residues. Germline assignment: CDR1 SNHLY and CDR2 FYNNEI. The chain's CDR3 is CASSDPAGAGRYEQYF. CDR3 DNA sequence: TGTGCCAGCAGTGATCCAGCGGGGGCCGGTCGCTACGAGCAGTACTTC.

This clone was seen only a few times. The rearrangement links TRBV5-1 to TRBJ2-3, with TRBD2 as a possible D gene (8 bases). Germline V CDR1 and CDR2: SGHRS, YFSETQ. The CDR3 sequence is 16 residues long. V lost 4 bases to trimming and J lost 3 bases, with 18 bases between them. The CDR3 sequence: CASSQSGRQGTDTQYF. In DNA form, the CDR3 reads TGCGCCAGCAGCCAGAGCGGGAGACAGGGAACAGATACGCAGTATTTT.

This clone was observed a few times. The CDR3 loop reads CASRLGNLGQTNEQFF. DNA for the CDR3: TGTGCCAGCAGACTTGGGAACCTGGGACAGACCAATGAGCAGTTCTTC. The rearrangement uses TRBV7-9 and TRBJ2-1, with 7 bases that match TRBD1. V shed 6 bases and J 6 bases; nucleotides not matched to a gene: 14. The CDR3 has 16 residues. CDR1 is SEHNR and CDR2 is FQNEAQ in the germline V gene (reference sequence).

V is TRBV11-2 and J is TRBJ2-1; D is uncertain. Deletions cut 0 bases from V and 0 bases from J, with 6 bases between. There are 15 residues in the CDR3. CDR1 is SGHAT, CDR2 FQNNGV, per germline. CDR3 bases: TGTGCCAGCAGCTTAGACGCGAGCTCCTACAATGAGCAGTTCTTC. Translated: CASSLDASSYNEQFF.

This chain joins TRBV27 and TRBJ2-1; 12 bases are shared with TRBD2. This CDR3 has 15 amino acids. With 5 bases clipped from V and 4 bases from J, the junction kept 3 bases outside the gene matches. Germline CDR1 is MNHEY and CDR2 is SMNVEV (reference sequence). CDR3 amino acids: CASSATSGRYNEQFF. The CDR3 region has the DNA TGTGCCAGCAGTGCTACTAGCGGGAGGTACAATGAGCAGTTCTTC.

This clone was picked up a small number of times. The J gene is TRBJ2-5, the V gene TRBV10-2; 9 nucleotides match TRBD2. The CDR3 spans 14 residues. The germline gives CDR1 WSHSY, CDR2 SAAADI. V lost 8 bases, J lost 5 bases, and 9 bases stayed unmatched. The CDR3 reads CASSAGGPQETQYF. The CDR3 coding sequence is TGCGCCAGCTCCGCGGGAGGGCCACAGGAGACCCAGTACTTC.

The chain carries TRBV2 and TRBJ2-3; 7 nucleotides line up with TRBD2. The CDR3 spans 16 residues. J gave up 2 bases and V 7 bases, and 12 bases lay outside the gene matches. CDR1 SNHLY and CDR2 FYNNEI come from the germline V gene. The CDR3 DNA reads as TGTGCCAGCACCGGGAGCGGGGTACCGATCACAGATACGCAGTATTTT. Its translation is CASTGSGVPITDTQYF.

This clone was detected only a few times. CDR3 sequence: CASRDHLDTQYF. The CDR3 nucleotides are TGTGCCAGCAGGGACCACTTGGATACGCAGTATTTT. V usage is TRBV6-5 and J usage is TRBJ2-3; D ambiguous. The CDR3 is made up of 12 amino acids. Germline CDR1 is MNHEY and CDR2 is SVGAGI. The ends were cut back, 6 bases at V and 6 bases at J, with 10 bases in the middle.

CDR3 DNA: TGTGCCAGCAGCGGGACAGGGGCCGGCCAAGAGACCCAGTACTTC. Its protein product is CASSGTGAGQETQYF. The chain is built from TRBV5-6 and TRBJ2-5, with TRBD1 matching 10 bases. The ends lost 4 bases at V and 1 base at J; junction bases unmatched: 4. Germline V gives CDR1 SGHDT, CDR2 YYEEEE. There are 15 residues in the CDR3.

The chain is built from TRBV7-8 and TRBJ1-2; D is perhaps TRBD1 (5 bases). CDR3 size: 11 residues. V gave up 5 bases and J gave up 8 bases, with 9 bases separating them. The germline gives CDR1 SGHVS, CDR2 FQNEAQ. The CDR3 nucleotides are TGTGCCAGCAGCCCGGGGCGCGGCTACACCTTC. Translated, it gives CASSPGRGYTF.

This clone has a handful of counts. The chain uses TRBV11-2 and TRBJ2-5, with a possible D match to TRBD2 (6 bases). The DNA end is more similar to TRBJ2-7, so the J call may be wrong. Germline values: CDR1 SGHAT, CDR2 FQNNGV. This CDR3 is 11 amino acids long. The CDR3 DNA is TGTGCCAGCAGGTCGGGGGTCGAGCAGTACTTC. This encodes CASRSGVEQYF.

This rearrangement joins TRBV6-5 to TRBJ2-7, with D possibly being TRBD1 (6 bases). Germline assignment: CDR1 MNHEY and CDR2 SVGAGI. V lost 6 bases to trimming and J lost 2 bases, with 17 bases between them. CDR3 length equals 15 residues. In nucleotides, the CDR3 is TGTGCCAGCAGCGAGAGCCGCAGGGGAACCTACGAGCAGTACTTC. It encodes CASSESRRGTYEQYF.

This clone showed up just a few times. J is TRBJ1-6 and V is TRBV30; 7 positions agree with TRBD1. The junction had 4 bases not matched to a gene; V was cut back by 2 bases and J by 6 bases. This CDR3 is built from 14 residues. Per the germline V gene, CDR1 is GTSNPN and CDR2 is SVGIG (reference sequence). CDR3 in amino acids: CAWSHDRVNSPLHF. The CDR3 bases are TGTGCCTGGAGTCATGACAGGGTTAATTCACCCCTCCACTTT.

This clone was detected a few times. This sequence joins TRBV4-2 and TRBJ1-2; D not resolved. The CDR3 runs 14 residues. From germline, CDR1 is LGHNA and CDR2 YNFKEQ. With 1 base removed from V and 1 base from J, the gap between germline ends came to 7 bases. The CDR3 DNA reads TGTGCCAGCAGCCAAGTTCCCAGTAACTATGGCTACACCTTC. Amino acid sequence: CASSQVPSNYGYTF.

A few counts support this clone. The chain recombines TRBV18 with TRBJ1-5; TRBD1 agrees at 10 bases. Trimming removed 4 bases from V and 1 base from J; junction bases left unmatched: 4. Germline lookup yields CDR1 KGHSH and CDR2 LQKENI. This CDR3 contains 16 residues. CDR3 bases: TGTGCCAGCTCACGACAGGGGGCTCTGAGCAATCAGCCCCAGCATTTT. This gives the protein CASSRQGALSNQPQHF.

In this sample, this clone turned up a few times. The gene calls are TRBV30 and TRBJ1-1; D ambiguous. The CDR3 has 13 amino acids. Trimming stripped 1 base from V and 0 bases from J, with 6 bases between. The V gene's germline CDR1 is GTSNPN and CDR2 SVGIG (reference sequence). In DNA form, the CDR3 reads TGTGCCTGGAGTGGCCAGGTGAACACTGAAGCTTTCTTT. It codes for CAWSGQVNTEAFF.